The present T cell receptor beta chain was sequenced within a study of T cells in Graves' hyperthyroidism and ophthalmopathy. Study-wide findings and caveats: Peripheral blood also featured most of the thyroid clonotypes expanded above 0.001. Progression to ophthalmopathy was predicted a median of about 6.6 months early. By a 13 V-J model, ophthalmopathy was set apart from stable hyperthyroidism.

In its sample, this clonotype was seen many times. Its cognate antigen is unknown. The CDR3 runs to 15 residues. After removal of 5 bases from V and 2 bases from J, the junction contained 4 bases not matched to a gene. The germline gives CDR1 MNHNS, CDR2 SASEGT. Uncontrolled infection, other autoimmune disease, pregnancy or lactation barred patients from enrollment. Amplification yielded TCR beta CDR3 regions, with RNA transcripts as the source. The HTBI primer set drove a first-round RT-PCR of the TCR CDR3. TCRdb fed the multiplex PCR reads into MiXCR, producing one record per CDR3 protein. The sample contains over 300,000 distinct CDR3 sequences, roughly an eighth of which appear only once.

The TCR was taken from a middle-aged woman with Graves' ophthalmopathy. This chain links TRBV6-1 with TRBJ1-5; 9 nucleotides align to TRBD1. The sequenced material came from blood. The CDR3 protein is CASSLTGGGNQPQHF. The CDR3 DNA reads as TGTGCCAGCAGTTTAACAGGGGGCGGCAATCAGCCCCAGCATTTT.